This TCR beta chain comes out of a study of Graves' ophthalmopathy and Graves' hyperthyroidism. J was trimmed by 1 base and V by 7 bases; bases with no gene match: 13. The germline V gene encodes CDR1 SEHNR and CDR2 FQNEAQ (reference sequence). The CDR3 runs 17 residues. Study-level results: Among thyroid clonotypes expanded above 0.001 frequency, most also appeared in blood.

At least ten counts were recorded for this clonotype. Antigen: not known. The authors amplified TCR beta CDR3 regions, and they did so from RNA transcripts for repertoire sequencing. The first-round RT-PCR employed HTBI primers together with the Qiagen OneStep RT-PCR kit. A multiplex PCR was then performed as the second round. A single record per CDR3 protein comes from TCRdb applying MiXCR to the multiplex PCR reads. The sample contains around 600,000 distinct CDR3 sequences, roughly two fifths of which appear only once. The TCR was taken from an adult man with Graves' ophthalmopathy. The chain employs TRBV7-9 and TRBJ1-1; 9 bases agree with TRBD1. The sequenced sample consisted of peripheral blood. As DNA, the CDR3 is TGTGCCAGCAAAAAGGGGGGGACAGGGCCAGAGAACACTGAAGCTTTCTTT. Translating it yields CASKKGGTGPENTEAFF. The complete variable domain, with remaining parts taken from reference TRBV7-9 and TRBJ1-1, reads DTGVSQNPRHKITKRGQNVTFRCDPISEHNRLYWYRQTLGQGPEFLTYFQNEAQLEKSRLLSDRFSAERPKGSFSTLEIQRTEQGDSAMYLCASKKGGTGPENTEAFFGQGTRLTVV.